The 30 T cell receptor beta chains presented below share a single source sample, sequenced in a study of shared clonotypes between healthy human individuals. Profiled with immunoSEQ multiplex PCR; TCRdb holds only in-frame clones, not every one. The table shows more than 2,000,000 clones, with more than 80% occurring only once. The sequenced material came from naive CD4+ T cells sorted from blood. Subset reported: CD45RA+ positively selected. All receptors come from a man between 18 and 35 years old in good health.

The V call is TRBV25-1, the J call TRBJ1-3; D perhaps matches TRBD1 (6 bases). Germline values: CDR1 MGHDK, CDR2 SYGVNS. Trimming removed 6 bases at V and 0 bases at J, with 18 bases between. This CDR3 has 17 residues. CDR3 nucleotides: TGTGCCAGCAGGAACTCCGGACAGAGTGGCTCTGGAAACACCATATATTTT. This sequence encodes CASRNSGQSGSGNTIYF.

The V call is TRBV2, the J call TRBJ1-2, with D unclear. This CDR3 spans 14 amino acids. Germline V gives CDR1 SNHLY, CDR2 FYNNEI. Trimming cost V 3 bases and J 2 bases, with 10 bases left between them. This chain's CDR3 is CASSDQVPNYGYTF. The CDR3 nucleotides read TGTGCCAGCAGTGACCAGGTCCCGAACTATGGCTACACCTTC. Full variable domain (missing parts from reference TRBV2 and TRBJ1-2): EPEVTQTPSHQVTQMGQEVILRCVPISNHLYFYWYRQILGQKVEFLVSFYNNEISEKSEIFDDQFSVERPDGSNFTLKIRSTKLEDSAMYFCASSDQVPNYGYTFGSGTRLTVV.

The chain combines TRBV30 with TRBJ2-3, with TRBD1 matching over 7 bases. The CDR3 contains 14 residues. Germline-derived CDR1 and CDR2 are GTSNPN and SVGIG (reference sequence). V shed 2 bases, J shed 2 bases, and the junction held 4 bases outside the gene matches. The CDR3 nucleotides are TGTGCCTGGAGTTCCGGACAGGACACAGATACGCAGTATTTT. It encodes CAWSSGQDTDTQYF.

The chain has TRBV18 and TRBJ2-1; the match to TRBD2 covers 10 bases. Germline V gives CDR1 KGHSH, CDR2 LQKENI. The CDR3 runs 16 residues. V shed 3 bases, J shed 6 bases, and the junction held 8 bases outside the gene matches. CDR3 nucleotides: TGTGCCAGCTCACCGGAGCTAGCGGGAGCCTCCAATGAGCAGTTCTTC. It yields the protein CASSPELAGASNEQFF.

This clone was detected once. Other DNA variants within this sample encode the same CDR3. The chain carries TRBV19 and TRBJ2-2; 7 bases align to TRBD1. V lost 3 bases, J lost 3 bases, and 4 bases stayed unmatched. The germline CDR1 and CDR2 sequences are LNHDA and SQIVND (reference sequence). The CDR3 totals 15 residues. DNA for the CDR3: TGTGCCAGTAGTATCGGTGACAGGGACACCGGGGAGCTGTTTTTT. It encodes CASSIGDRDTGELFF.

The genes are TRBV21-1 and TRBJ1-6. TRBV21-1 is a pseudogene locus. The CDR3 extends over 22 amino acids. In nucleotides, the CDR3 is TGTGCCAGCAGCAAAAAGGACCGAGGTGGGGGGACTCCTGCACTGAGAAATTCACCCCTCCACTTT. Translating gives CASSKKDRGGGTPALRNSPLHF.

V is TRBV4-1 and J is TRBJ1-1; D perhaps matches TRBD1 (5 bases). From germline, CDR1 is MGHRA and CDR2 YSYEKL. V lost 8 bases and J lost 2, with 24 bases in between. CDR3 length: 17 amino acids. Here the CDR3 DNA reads TGCGCCAGCCGTTTGGTTGGTGGGTGGGGGGGAAACACTGAAGCTTTCTTT. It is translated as CASRLVGGWGGNTEAFF.

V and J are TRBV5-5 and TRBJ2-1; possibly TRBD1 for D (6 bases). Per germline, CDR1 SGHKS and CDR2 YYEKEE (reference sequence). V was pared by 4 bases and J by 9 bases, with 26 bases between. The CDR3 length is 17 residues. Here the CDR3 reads CASSPFGSMPGVGEQFF. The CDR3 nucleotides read TGTGCCAGCAGCCCCTTCGGGTCTATGCCAGGGGTCGGTGAGCAGTTCTTC.

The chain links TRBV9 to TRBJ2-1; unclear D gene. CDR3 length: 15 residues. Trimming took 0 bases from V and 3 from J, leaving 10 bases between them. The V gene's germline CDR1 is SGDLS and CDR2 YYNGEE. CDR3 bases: TGTGCCAGCAGCGTAGCGGGCTCAGACTACAATGAGCAGTTCTTC. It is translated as CASSVAGSDYNEQFF.

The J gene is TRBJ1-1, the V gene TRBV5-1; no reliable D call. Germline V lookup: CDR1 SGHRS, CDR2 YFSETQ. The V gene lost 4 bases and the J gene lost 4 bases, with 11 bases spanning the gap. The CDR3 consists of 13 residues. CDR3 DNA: TGCGCCAGCAGCCAAAGGAAAACCACTGAAGCTTTCTTT. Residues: CASSQRKTTEAFF.

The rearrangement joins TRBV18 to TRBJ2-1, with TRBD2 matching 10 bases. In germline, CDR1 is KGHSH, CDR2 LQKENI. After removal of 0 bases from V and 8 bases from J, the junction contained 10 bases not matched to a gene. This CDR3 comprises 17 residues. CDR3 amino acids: CASSPPRSAGGRDEQFF. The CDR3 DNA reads TGTGCCAGCTCACCACCCCGATCAGCGGGAGGGAGGGATGAGCAGTTCTTC.

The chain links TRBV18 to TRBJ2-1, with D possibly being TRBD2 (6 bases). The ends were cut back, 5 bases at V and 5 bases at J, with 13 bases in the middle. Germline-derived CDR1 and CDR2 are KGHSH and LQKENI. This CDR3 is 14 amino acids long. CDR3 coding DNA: TGTGCCAGCTCAGCCGGGACTCAAGACAATGAGCAGTTCTTC. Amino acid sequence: CASSAGTQDNEQFF.

In DNA form, the CDR3 reads TGTGCCAGCAGTTCCCCCGGGACTAGCGGGGGGGCTAAAGAGACCCAGTACTTC. It translates to CASSSPGTSGGAKETQYF. The J gene is TRBJ2-5, the V gene TRBV28; 16 nucleotides align to TRBD2. The CDR3 contains 18 residues. V lost 4 bases to trimming and J lost 3 bases; unmatched junction nucleotides: 8. From germline, CDR1 is MDHEN and CDR2 SYDVKM.

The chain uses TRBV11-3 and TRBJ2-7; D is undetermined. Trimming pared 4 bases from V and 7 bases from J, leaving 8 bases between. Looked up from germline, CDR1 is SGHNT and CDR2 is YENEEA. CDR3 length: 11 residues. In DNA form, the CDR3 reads TGTGCCAGCAGCTCTCAAGGGGAGCAGTACTTC. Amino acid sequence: CASSSQGEQYF.

CDR3 protein: CASSGGDAKRDTQYF. CDR3 bases: TGTGCCAGTAGCGGGGGCGATGCGAAAAGAGATACGCAGTATTTT. The V call is TRBV19, the J call TRBJ2-3; D tentatively reads TRBD1 or TRBD2 (6 bases each). Trimming pared 6 bases from V and 5 bases from J, leaving 18 bases between. Per germline, CDR1 LNHDA and CDR2 SQIVND (reference sequence). This CDR3 comprises 15 residues.

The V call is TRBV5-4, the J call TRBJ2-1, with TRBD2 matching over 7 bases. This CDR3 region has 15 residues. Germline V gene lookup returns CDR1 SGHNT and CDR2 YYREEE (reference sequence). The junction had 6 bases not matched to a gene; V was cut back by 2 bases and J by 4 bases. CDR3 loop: CASSFSSGTYNEQFF. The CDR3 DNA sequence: TGTGCCAGCAGCTTCTCGAGCGGGACGTACAATGAGCAGTTCTTC.

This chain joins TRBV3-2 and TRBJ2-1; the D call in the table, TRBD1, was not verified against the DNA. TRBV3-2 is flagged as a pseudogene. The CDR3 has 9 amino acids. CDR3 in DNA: TGTGCCATGTACGGGACAGGGTTCTTC. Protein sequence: CAMYGTGFF.

CDR3 region: CASSNGAVSKNIQYF. DNA for the CDR3: TGTGCCAGCAGCAACGGTGCAGTCTCCAAAAACATTCAGTACTTC. This chain links TRBV21-1 with TRBJ2-4. TRBV21-1 is a pseudogene locus. This CDR3 is built from 15 residues.

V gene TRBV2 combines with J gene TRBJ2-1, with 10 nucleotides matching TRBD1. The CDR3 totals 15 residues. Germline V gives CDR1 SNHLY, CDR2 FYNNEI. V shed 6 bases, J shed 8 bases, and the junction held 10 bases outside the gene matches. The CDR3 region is CASSDRDRGVYEQFF. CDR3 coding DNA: TGTGCCAGCAGCGACCGGGACAGGGGTGTCTATGAGCAGTTCTTC.

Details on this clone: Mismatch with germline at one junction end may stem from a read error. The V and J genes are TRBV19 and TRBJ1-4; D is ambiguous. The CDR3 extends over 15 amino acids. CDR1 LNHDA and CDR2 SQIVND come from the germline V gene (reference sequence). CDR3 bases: TGTGCCAGTAGTCTAGACCGGGCAACTAATGAAAAACTGTTTTTT. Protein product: CASSLDRATNEKLFF.

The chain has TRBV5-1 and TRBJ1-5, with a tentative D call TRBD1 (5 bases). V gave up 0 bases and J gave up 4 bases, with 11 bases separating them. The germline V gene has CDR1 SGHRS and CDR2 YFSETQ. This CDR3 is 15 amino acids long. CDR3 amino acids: CASSLGGMGNQPQHF. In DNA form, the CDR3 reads TGCGCCAGCAGCTTGGGGGGGATGGGAAATCAGCCCCAGCATTTT.

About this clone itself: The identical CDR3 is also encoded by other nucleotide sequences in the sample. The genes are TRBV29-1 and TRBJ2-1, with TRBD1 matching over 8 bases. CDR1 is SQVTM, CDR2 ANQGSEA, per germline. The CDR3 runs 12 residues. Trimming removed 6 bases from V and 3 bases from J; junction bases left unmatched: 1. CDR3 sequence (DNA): TGCAGCGTAGGACAGGGCTACAATGAGCAGTTCTTC. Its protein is CSVGQGYNEQFF.

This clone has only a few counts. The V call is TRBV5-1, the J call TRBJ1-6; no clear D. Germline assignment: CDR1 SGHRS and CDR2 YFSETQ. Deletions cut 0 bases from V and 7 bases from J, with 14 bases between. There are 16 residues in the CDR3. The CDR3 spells CASSLGTGMENSPLHF. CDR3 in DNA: TGCGCCAGCAGCTTGGGAACGGGTATGGAGAATTCACCCCTCCACTTT.

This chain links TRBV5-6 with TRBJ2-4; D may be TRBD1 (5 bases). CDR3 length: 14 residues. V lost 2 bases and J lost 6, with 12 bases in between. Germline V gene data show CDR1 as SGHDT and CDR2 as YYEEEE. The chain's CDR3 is CASSLQAPTNIQYF. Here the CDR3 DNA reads TGTGCCAGCAGCTTACAGGCCCCTACAAACATTCAGTACTTC. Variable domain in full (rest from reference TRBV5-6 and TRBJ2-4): DAGVTQSPTHLIKTRGQQVTLRCSPKSGHDTVSWYQQALGQGPQFIFQYYEEEERQRGNFPDRFSGHQFPNYSSELNVNALLLGDSALYLCASSLQAPTNIQYFGAGTRLSVL.

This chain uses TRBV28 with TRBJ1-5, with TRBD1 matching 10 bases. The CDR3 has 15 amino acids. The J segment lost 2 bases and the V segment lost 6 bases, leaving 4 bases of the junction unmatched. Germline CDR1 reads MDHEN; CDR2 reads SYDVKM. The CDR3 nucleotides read TGTGCCAGCAGGACAGGGGGCTTTGGCAATCAGCCCCAGCATTTT. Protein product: CASRTGGFGNQPQHF.

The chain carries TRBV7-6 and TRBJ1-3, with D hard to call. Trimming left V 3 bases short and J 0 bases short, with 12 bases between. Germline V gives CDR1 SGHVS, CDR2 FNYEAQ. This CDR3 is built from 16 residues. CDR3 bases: TGTGCCAGCAGCTTGGACGCCATGAGCTCTGGAAACACCATATATTTT. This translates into CASSLDAMSSGNTIYF.

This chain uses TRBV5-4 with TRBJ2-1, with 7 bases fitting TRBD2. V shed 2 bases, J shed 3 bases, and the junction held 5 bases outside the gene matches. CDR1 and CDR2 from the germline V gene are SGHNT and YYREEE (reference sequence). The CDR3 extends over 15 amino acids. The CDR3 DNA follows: TGTGCCAGCAGCTTCGGGGGGACGAACTACAATGAGCAGTTCTTC. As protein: CASSFGGTNYNEQFF.

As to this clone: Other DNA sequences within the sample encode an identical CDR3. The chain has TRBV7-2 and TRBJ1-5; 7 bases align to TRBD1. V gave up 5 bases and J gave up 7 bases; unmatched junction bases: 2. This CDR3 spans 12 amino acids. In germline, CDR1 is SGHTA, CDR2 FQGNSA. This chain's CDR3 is CASSPRGQPQHF. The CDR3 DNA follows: TGTGCCAGCAGCCCCAGGGGGCAGCCCCAGCATTTT.

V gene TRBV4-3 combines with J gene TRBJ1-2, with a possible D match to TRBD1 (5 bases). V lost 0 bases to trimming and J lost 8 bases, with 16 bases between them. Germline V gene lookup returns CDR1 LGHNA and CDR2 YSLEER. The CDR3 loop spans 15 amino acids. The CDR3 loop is CASSQDMGGIDGYTF. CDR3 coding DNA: TGCGCCAGCAGCCAAGATATGGGGGGAATAGACGGCTACACCTTC.

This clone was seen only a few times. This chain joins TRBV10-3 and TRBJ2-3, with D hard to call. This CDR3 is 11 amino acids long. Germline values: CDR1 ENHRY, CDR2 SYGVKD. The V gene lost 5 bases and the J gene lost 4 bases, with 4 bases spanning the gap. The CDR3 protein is CAISIADTQYF. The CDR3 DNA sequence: TGTGCCATCAGTATAGCAGATACGCAGTATTTT.